Following are 15 T cell receptor beta chains from one sample sequenced in a study of post-analysis software for immune sequencing data. The study, taken as a whole, reports: A few TRBV segments appeared more often in patients than in controls, and TRBV5-6, TRBV5-1 and TRBV20-1 were among these.

TCR beta cDNA libraries included unique molecular identifiers. TCRdb reprocessed the PCR reads with MiXCR, giving one entry per CDR3 protein. Here the sample spans about 380,000 distinct CDR3 sequences, roughly 36% being singletons. These receptors have no identified antigens. The sequenced sample consisted of blood. These receptors all stem from a girl aged 10 to 17 with multiple sclerosis.

At least ten counts were recorded for this clonotype. V is TRBV15 and J is TRBJ2-3; TRBD1 matches at 7 bases. The trim removed 6 bases at V and 0 bases at J, leaving 6 bases unmatched. Germline V gene lookup returns CDR1 LNHNV and CDR2 YYDKDF (reference sequence). This CDR3 contains 15 residues. CDR3 amino acids: CATRPGTVSTDTQYF. Here the CDR3 DNA reads TGTGCCACCAGGCCCGGGACAGTTAGCACAGATACGCAGTATTTT.

This clonotype is a singleton in its sample. The rearrangement links TRBV4-1 to TRBJ2-5, with TRBD2 as a possible D gene (6 bases). V lost 1 base to trimming and J lost 4 bases, with 16 bases between them. CDR1 is MGHRA and CDR2 is YSYEKL in the germline V gene. CDR3 length: 16 amino acids. The CDR3 region is CASSQVGLRARETQYF. DNA of the CDR3: TGCGCCAGCAGCCAAGTGGGACTTAGGGCAAGAGAGACCCAGTACTTC.

The sample holds a few counts of this clonotype. The genes are TRBV12-3 or TRBV12-4 and TRBJ2-7; 8 bases map to TRBD1. The CDR3 is 13 residues long. With V trimmed by 9 bases and J by 5 bases, 9 bases remained unmatched. The CDR3 DNA is TGTGCCAGTAGTGTGGACAGGGAAGACGAGCAGTACTTC. This encodes CASSVDREDEQYF.

This clonotype has just one count. The chain recombines TRBV7-3 with TRBJ2-7, with TRBD1 identical over 9 bases. The V and J ends lost 1 base and 4 bases, in that order; junction bases with no gene match: 5. The germline V gene has CDR1 SGHTA and CDR2 FQGTGA. The CDR3 spans 15 residues. CDR3 region: CASSLRGTGRYEQYF. The CDR3 DNA follows: TGTGCCAGCAGCTTAAGAGGGACAGGGCGGTACGAGCAGTACTTC.

The rearrangement joins TRBV7-2 to TRBJ2-5; D possibly matches TRBD1 or TRBD2 (5 bases each). Trimming left V 7 bases short and J 5 bases short, with 14 bases between. This CDR3 comprises 13 residues. In germline, CDR1 is SGHTA, CDR2 FQGNSA. The CDR3 spells CASNTGTRETQYF. The CDR3 DNA sequence: TGTGCCAGCAACACTGGGACGAGGGAGACCCAGTACTTC.

Here the CDR3 DNA reads TGTGCCAGCAGTCTTGGTACCAGGACAGAAAGTCAAGAGACCCAGTACTTC. It encodes CASSLGTRTESQETQYF. The chain employs TRBV27 and TRBJ2-5; D perhaps matches TRBD1 (6 bases). V lost 5 bases and J 2 bases, leaving 21 bases between the germline ends. Germline CDR1 is MNHEY and CDR2 is SMNVEV (reference sequence). The CDR3 totals 17 residues.

This clonotype turned up a few times. This CDR3 is CASSYGVGGYTF. As DNA, the CDR3 is TGTGCCAGCAGTTACGGGGTTGGTGGCTACACCTTC. The V call is TRBV6-2 or TRBV6-3, the J call TRBJ1-2; no definite D call. The CDR3 loop spans 12 amino acids. Germline lookup yields CDR1 MNHEY and CDR2 SVGEGT. The V and J ends lost 2 bases and 7 bases respectively, with 8 bases between them.

In this sample, this clonotype turned up many times. The rearrangement links TRBV9 to TRBJ2-6; no firm D call. The CDR3 has 15 amino acids. The germline V gene encodes CDR1 SGDLS and CDR2 YYNGEE. Trimming cost V 0 bases and J 4 bases, with 8 bases left between them. The CDR3 region has the DNA TGTGCCAGCAGCGTAGTCGTAGGGGGGGCCAACGTCCTGACTTTC. Protein: CASSVVVGGANVLTF.

The chain recombines TRBV10-1 with TRBJ2-1; the match to TRBD1 covers 10 bases. The germline V gene has CDR1 WNHNN and CDR2 SYGVQD (reference sequence). Trimming cost V 2 bases and J 5 bases; bases outside gene matches: 3. This CDR3 has 15 amino acids. This CDR3 is CASSEPGTGDNEQFF. CDR3 sequence (DNA): TGCGCCAGCAGTGAGCCCGGGACAGGGGACAATGAGCAGTTCTTC.

The chain is built from TRBV12-3 or TRBV12-4 and TRBJ2-1; D gene uncertain. This CDR3 contains 12 residues. V was trimmed by 6 bases and J by 7 bases, leaving 10 bases between them. CDR3 nucleotide sequence: TGTGCCAGCAGGGTCGAAACTAATGAGCAGTTCTTC. Protein: CASRVETNEQFF.

This clonotype was found a few times. The chain couples TRBV4-3 to TRBJ1-1; D remains ambiguous. Germline V lookup: CDR1 LGHNA, CDR2 YSLEER. This CDR3 is 14 amino acids long. Trimming pared 5 bases from V and 1 base from J, leaving 11 bases between. In DNA form, the CDR3 reads TGCGCCAGCAGCTCACTTACTCCGAACACTGAAGCTTTCTTT. This translates into CASSSLTPNTEAFF.

This chain connects TRBV7-8 to TRBJ2-1; perhaps TRBD1 as D (6 bases). Germline V gene data show CDR1 as SGHVS and CDR2 as FQNEAQ. This CDR3 is built from 15 residues. V lost 5 bases and J lost 7, with 18 bases in between. CDR3 nucleotide sequence: TGTGCCAGCAGCCTGGACAGCCAGGGTTGGAATGAGCAGTTCTTC. It yields the protein CASSLDSQGWNEQFF.

The chain joins TRBV7-2 to TRBJ1-1; no definite D call. CDR1 is SGHTA, CDR2 FQGNSA, per germline. CDR3 length: 12 amino acids. Trimming left V 3 bases short and J 6 bases short, with 8 bases between. CDR3: CASSFEVPEAFF. The CDR3, as DNA: TGTGCCAGCAGCTTTGAGGTCCCTGAAGCTTTCTTT.

This chain joins TRBV11-2 and TRBJ1-6, with 9 bases matching TRBD1. V lost 6 bases, J lost 4 bases, and 7 bases stayed unmatched. Germline V gives CDR1 SGHAT, CDR2 FQNNGV. The CDR3 has 16 amino acids. CDR3 in DNA: TGTGCCAGCAGTCCCGGACAGGGGAGGTATAATTCACCCCTCCACTTT. Translating it yields CASSPGQGRYNSPLHF.

This clonotype has more than one count but fewer than ten. The J gene is TRBJ1-2, the V gene TRBV7-9, with D perhaps TRBD1 (6 bases). The CDR3 has 13 amino acids. Trimming took 6 bases from V and 8 from J, leaving 16 bases between them. CDR1 and CDR2 (germline): SEHNR, FQNEAQ (reference sequence). CDR3 DNA sequence: TGTGCCAGCAGTTCTAGTGACAGGTTCGGCTACACCTTC. Its protein is CASSSSDRFGYTF.